Listed here is a single T cell receptor (beta chain). This sample is drawn from a study of shared clonotypes between healthy human individuals. A CD45RA-negative memory subset and a CD45RA+ naive subset were separated from the CD4+ cells. The CDR3 is 17 amino acids. Assay: immunoSEQ multiplex PCR; the TCRdb copy retains only in-frame clones and omits some. This table holds some 1,400,000 clones, roughly 96% found once. The V call is TRBV12-2, the J call TRBJ2-3; the table's D gene call, TRBD2, was not cross checked with the DNA. TRBV12-2 is an annotated pseudogene. Material: naive CD4+ T cells sorted from blood. Documented subset: CD45RA+ positively selected. This receptor was obtained from a young man in good health. The CDR3 nucleotides read TGTGCAAGTCGCTTAGCGCGGTGTAAAACTAGCACAGATACGCAGTATTTT. This translates into CASRLARCKTSTDTQYF.